The clone carrying this T cell receptor beta chain was counted once. As yet, its antigen is unknown. TCRdb re-called the 5' RACE reads with MiXCR, one entry per CDR3 protein. The profile shows 170,000 or so distinct CDR3 sequences, about 28% of them singletons. The sample originates from a study of T-cell memory formation after mild COVID-19. At the level of the study: In these data, TCR clusters were largely donor specific.

CDR3 length equals 16 residues. Germline V gene data show CDR1 as SNHLY and CDR2 as FYNNEI. The ends lost 3 bases at V and 0 bases at J; junction bases unmatched: 8. Study-wide findings and caveats: Memory from before infection featured some responding clones, which suggests cross-reactive memory joined. CM and EM subsets held most contracting CD4+ clones; EMRA held CD8+ ones. Clones shrinking between day 15 and 85 showed a balanced CD4/CD8 split, and those that grew later tilted toward CD4+.

The sequencing sample was made of PBMCs or a T cell subset sorted from them (not recorded which). The chain recombines TRBV2 with TRBJ2-7; 7 nucleotides line up with TRBD1. The sequence came from an adult woman who had mild COVID-19 (a few samples of this study predate the infection). Cell type and time point are not known. The chain's CDR3 is CASSEGTGVSSYEQYF. The CDR3 nucleotides are TGTGCCAGCAGTGAGGGAACAGGGGTCAGCTCCTACGAGCAGTACTTC.